The T cell receptor beta chain described here comes from a study of T cell responses to AZD1222 COVID-19 vaccine. Only in-frame clones appear in the TCRdb table, and some are missing; sequencing was by immunoSEQ multiplex PCR. Of around 100,000 clones in the sample, 92% were seen once. CDR1 and CDR2 (germline): SNHLY, FYNNEI. The CDR3 is 14 amino acids. V was shortened by 4 bases and J by 3 bases, with 10 bases between the two germline ends. The clonotype was recovered from an adult in good health. Source: peripheral blood, taken on day 0 of AZD1222 vaccination. The chain has TRBV2 and TRBJ2-1; a weak D match, TRBD2 (5 bases). The CDR3 coding sequence is TGTGCCAGCAGTGGGACTCCCAACTACAATGAGCAGTTCTTC. Translation gives CASSGTPNYNEQFF.